The 24 T cell receptor beta chains below come from one sample, sequenced in a study of blood T cell repertoires in COVID-19. Repertoires were generated with immunoSEQ multiplex PCR, while TCRdb's copy carries only in-frame clones and drops some. Of about 220,000 clones listed, approximately 86% are singletons. The sequenced sample consisted of PBMCs or T cells enriched from blood (not recorded which). The source is a woman in her forties or fifties with acute COVID-19.

The V gene is TRBV5-4, the J gene TRBJ2-7, with 7 bases aligning to TRBD2. The CDR3 runs to 15 residues. V lost 4 bases, J lost 0 bases, and 7 bases stayed unmatched. Germline assignment: CDR1 SGHNT and CDR2 YYREEE (reference sequence). The CDR3 loop is CASSLGGGSSYEQYF. The CDR3 DNA reads as TGTGCCAGCAGCCTCGGGGGAGGGAGCTCCTACGAGCAGTACTTC.

The chain employs TRBV10-1 and TRBJ2-5; the match to TRBD2 covers 11 bases. Trimming removed 2 bases from V and 0 bases from J; junction bases left unmatched: 2. CDR3 length: 16 amino acids. Germline lookup yields CDR1 WNHNN and CDR2 SYGVQD (reference sequence). The CDR3 sequence is CASSEASGRNQETQYF. CDR3 coding DNA: TGCGCCAGCAGTGAGGCTAGCGGGAGGAACCAAGAGACCCAGTACTTC.

Remarks on this clone: Other DNA sequences within the sample encode an identical CDR3. The chain has TRBV7-9 and TRBJ1-2, with unresolved D. There are 11 residues in the CDR3. Germline lookup yields CDR1 SEHNR and CDR2 FQNEAQ (reference sequence). V was trimmed by 9 bases and J by 1 base, leaving 6 bases between them. CDR3 in DNA: TGTGCCAGTTCCATTAACTATGGCTACACCTTC. Encoded protein: CASSINYGYTF.

J is TRBJ2-5 and V is TRBV12-3 or TRBV12-4; TRBD2 matches 7 bases. V lost 3 bases to trimming and J lost 5 bases; unmatched junction nucleotides: 3. The CDR3 has 13 residues. As DNA, the CDR3 is TGTGCCAGCAGTTTGAGGGAGGGGGAGACCCAGTACTTC. Its protein is CASSLREGETQYF.

The chain joins TRBV23-1 to TRBJ2-3, with TRBD1 matching over 10 bases. TRBV23-1 counts as an open reading frame of uncertain function. The CDR3 runs to 14 residues. Trimming took 6 bases from V and 6 from J; bases not matched to a gene: 6. CDR3 in amino acids: CASSRDRGRDTQYF. CDR3 in DNA: TGCGCCAGCAGCCGGGACAGGGGACGGGATACGCAGTATTTT.

This sequence joins TRBV7-2 and TRBJ2-2; D is undetermined. This CDR3 region has 12 residues. The germline V gene has CDR1 SGHTA and CDR2 FQGNSA. Trimming cost V 3 bases and J 9 bases, with 8 bases left between them. The CDR3 protein is CASSFLLRELFF. CDR3 DNA: TGTGCCAGCAGCTTTCTTTTAAGGGAGCTGTTTTTT.

The chain's CDR3 is CASSMGQLGNEQFF. In DNA form, the CDR3 reads TGTGCCAGTAGTATGGGACAATTGGGCAATGAGCAGTTCTTC. The V gene is TRBV19, the J gene TRBJ2-1; weak D call: TRBD1 (6 bases). V lost 3 bases to trimming and J lost 6 bases, with 12 bases between them. Per germline, CDR1 LNHDA and CDR2 SQIVND (reference sequence). The CDR3 runs to 14 residues. The full variable domain, with the rest looked up from reference TRBV19 and TRBJ2-1, is DGGITQSPKYLFRKEGQNVTLSCEQNLNHDAMYWYRQDPGQGLRLIYYSQIVNDFQKGDIAEGYSVSREKKESFPLTVTSAQKNPTAFYLCASSMGQLGNEQFFGPGTRLTVL.

This chain uses TRBV7-8 with TRBJ1-5; 9 bases match TRBD1. V lost 5 bases and J lost 6; bases outside the gene matches: 5. This CDR3 spans 14 amino acids. CDR1 and CDR2 from the germline V gene are SGHVS and FQNEAQ. CDR3 amino acids: CASSPGQGFQPQHF. Here the CDR3 DNA reads TGTGCCAGCAGCCCCGGACAGGGGTTTCAGCCCCAGCATTTT.

CDR3 coding DNA: TGTGCCAGCAGTCCAGAGGCTAACTATGGCTACACCTTC. Translating it yields CASSPEANYGYTF. J is TRBJ1-2 and V is TRBV7-3; D is unresolved. CDR1 is SGHTA and CDR2 is FQGTGA in the germline V gene. This CDR3 has 13 amino acids. Trimming removed 6 bases at V and 0 bases at J, with 8 bases between.

The chain combines TRBV18 with TRBJ1-1; 9 bases align to TRBD1. This CDR3 contains 14 residues. V shed 4 bases and J 4 bases; nucleotides not matched to a gene: 4. The germline V gene has CDR1 KGHSH and CDR2 LQKENI. CDR3: CASSLLDRGTEAFF. In DNA, the CDR3 is TGTGCCAGCTCACTCCTGGACAGGGGCACTGAAGCTTTCTTT.

This clone was counted once. In nucleotides, the CDR3 is TGTGCCAGTAGCCTAAGTGCACAGGGGCGAAGCACTCACGAGCAGTACTTC. It codes for CASSLSAQGRSTHEQYF. The chain employs TRBV19 and TRBJ2-7; 7 bases are a match to TRBD1. This CDR3 is built from 17 residues. V shed 6 bases, J shed 5 bases, and the junction held 19 bases outside the gene matches. Germline CDR1 and CDR2: LNHDA and SQIVND (reference sequence).

The CDR3 DNA reads as TGTGCCAGCAAACCGGGACTAGCGGGTCCAACTAGCACAGATACGCAGTATTTT. Translated: CASKPGLAGPTSTDTQYF. This chain links TRBV27 with TRBJ2-3, with TRBD2 identical over 12 bases. The V and J ends lost 7 bases and 0 bases, in that order; junction bases with no gene match: 11. The CDR3 runs to 18 residues. Looked up from germline, CDR1 is MNHEY and CDR2 is SMNVEV (reference sequence).

The chain employs TRBV5-5 and TRBJ1-5; perhaps TRBD1 as D (6 bases). The CDR3 runs 15 residues. Germline loops: CDR1 SGHKS, CDR2 YYEKEE (reference sequence). The V gene lost 0 bases and the J gene lost 7 bases, with 14 bases spanning the gap. CDR3 nucleotides: TGTGCCAGCAGCTTGGATGGGGTGGGGGCCCAGCCCCAGCATTTT. As protein: CASSLDGVGAQPQHF.

This clone was seen a handful of times. The V and J genes are TRBV14 and TRBJ2-7; D perhaps matches TRBD1 (6 bases). The germline gives CDR1 SGHDN, CDR2 FVKESK. The CDR3 is made up of 16 amino acids. Trimming removed 2 bases at V and 3 bases at J, with 17 bases between. CDR3 region: CASSQFRDNSDYEQYF. In DNA form, the CDR3 reads TGTGCCAGCAGCCAATTCCGGGACAACTCAGACTACGAGCAGTACTTC.

The CDR3 DNA reads as TGTGCCAGTAGTATTGGCAGGGCCGGGGAAAAACTGTTTTTT. This translates into CASSIGRAGEKLFF. This sequence joins TRBV19 and TRBJ1-4, with D possibly TRBD1 on 5 matching bases. Trimming pared 3 bases from V and 8 bases from J, leaving 13 bases between. CDR3 size: 14 residues. Germline CDR1 LNHDA, CDR2 SQIVND (reference sequence).

J is TRBJ1-2 and V is TRBV5-1; D remains ambiguous. Trimming removed 1 base from V and 0 bases from J, with 10 bases in between. The germline CDR1 and CDR2 sequences are SGHRS and YFSETQ. The CDR3 is made up of 15 amino acids. The CDR3 DNA reads as TGCGCCAGCAGCTTGACGGCAGGTACTAACTATGGCTACACCTTC. This codes for CASSLTAGTNYGYTF.

This clone was seen once. The chain uses TRBV5-1 and TRBJ2-7; 10 positions match TRBD1. The germline gives CDR1 SGHRS, CDR2 YFSETQ. J gave up 4 bases and V 4 bases, and 14 bases lay outside the gene matches. The CDR3 is 17 residues long. CDR3 in amino acids: CASSPGQGPVERYEQYF. CDR3 nucleotide sequence: TGCGCCAGCAGCCCGGGACAGGGGCCTGTCGAGAGGTACGAGCAGTACTTC.

This chain uses TRBV16 with TRBJ2-7; no reliable D call. Trimming removed 0 bases from V and 4 bases from J, with 16 bases in between. The CDR3 spans 16 residues. CDR1 KGHSY and CDR2 FQNENV come from the germline V gene. In DNA form, the CDR3 reads TGTGCCAGCAGCCAATCGTTTACATCCTTATCTTACGAGCAGTACTTC. Translated, it gives CASSQSFTSLSYEQYF. The full variable domain, completed using reference TRBV16 and TRBJ2-7, is GEEVAQTPKHLVRGEGQKAKLYCAPIKGHSYVFWYQQVLKNEFKFLISFQNENVFDETGMPKERFSAKCLPNSPCSLEIQATKLEDSAVYFCASSQSFTSLSYEQYFGPGTRLTVT.

The genes are TRBV5-1 and TRBJ2-2; TRBD1 agrees at 8 bases. Germline CDR1 SGHRS, CDR2 YFSETQ. Losses at the gene ends were 1 base for V and 9 bases for J; bases not matched to a gene: 5. The CDR3 contains 14 residues. CDR3 bases: TGCGCCAGCAGCTTGAGGCAGGGGGCGAGGGAGCTGTTTTTT. Its protein is CASSLRQGARELFF.

The V gene is TRBV5-4, the J gene TRBJ2-1; 12 nucleotides match TRBD2. Trimming at V came to 4 bases and at J to 6 bases, leaving 8 bases not matched to a gene. Germline CDR1 and CDR2: SGHNT and YYREEE (reference sequence). The CDR3 runs to 16 residues. The CDR3: CASSPRLAGVGNEQFF. CDR3 nucleotide sequence: TGTGCCAGCAGCCCGAGACTAGCGGGAGTAGGCAATGAGCAGTTCTTC.

CDR3 in DNA: TGCGCCAGCAGCCCTAGGGTGGACAGGGCTAACTCCTACGAGCAGTACTTC. Protein: CASSPRVDRANSYEQYF. The chain combines TRBV5-1 with TRBJ2-7; 8 positions agree with TRBD1. This CDR3 spans 17 amino acids. The junction had 12 bases not matched to a gene; V was cut back by 4 bases and J by 0 bases. Germline CDR1 reads SGHRS; CDR2 reads YFSETQ.

This chain uses TRBV5-1 with TRBJ1-5; tentative D call: TRBD1 (5 bases). CDR1 and CDR2 from the germline V gene are SGHRS and YFSETQ. The ends were cut back, 0 bases at V and 3 bases at J, with 7 bases in the middle. This CDR3 is built from 14 residues. CDR3 sequence: CASSLAGPNQPQHF. In DNA, the CDR3 is TGCGCCAGCAGCTTGGCAGGGCCCAATCAGCCCCAGCATTTT.

The chain couples TRBV6-1 to TRBJ1-1; D may be TRBD1 (6 bases). V was pared by 3 bases and J by 2 bases, with 10 bases between. Germline CDR1 reads MNHNS; CDR2 reads SASEGT. This CDR3 contains 14 residues. This CDR3 is CASSEYRDNTEAFF. The CDR3 DNA follows: TGTGCCAGCAGTGAGTACAGGGATAACACTGAAGCTTTCTTT.

This clone was picked up one time. The rearrangement links TRBV7-2 to TRBJ2-7; 9 bases line up with TRBD1. Trimming took 3 bases from V and 5 from J; bases not matched to a gene: 8. This CDR3 contains 15 residues. Germline V gene sequence: CDR1 SGHTA, CDR2 FQGNSA. CDR3 in amino acids: CASSFLTGGFHEQYF. The CDR3 nucleotides are TGTGCCAGCAGCTTTCTGACAGGGGGGTTCCACGAGCAGTACTTC.